A selection of T cell receptor beta chains follows, all from one sample in a study of identical twins. TCRdb processed the 5' RACE reads anew with MiXCR; each CDR3 protein has one entry. Of around 550,000 distinct CDR3 sequences in the sample, roughly 15% are singletons; the top ten hold nearly 0.45%. These data were also reused for a study on yellow fever vaccine responses in identical twins.

What was sequenced was CD4+ T cells sorted from blood. The receptors stem from a woman between 18 and 29 years old in good health. CDR3s include the opening cysteine and the closing phenylalanine or tryptophan. A D gene is named only where the DNA matches it firmly. Size tells how often a clone was seen (once, few, many) or the class of an expanded clone, and some rows leave it out.

abundance: .; j_gene: TRBJ2-3; v_gene: TRBV11-2; d_gene: .; CDR3aa: CASSSSVLLTDTQYF; CDR3nt: TGTGCCAGCAGCTCGAGTGTTCTTCTCACAGATACGCAGTATTTT
abundance: .; j_gene: TRBJ2-1; v_gene: TRBV20-1; d_gene: TRBD1; CDR3aa: CSARKGAAYNEQFF; CDR3nt: TGCAGTGCTAGAAAGGGGGCGGCGTACAATGAGCAGTTCTTC
abundance: few; j_gene: TRBJ2-4; v_gene: TRBV28; d_gene: .; CDR3aa: CASSSGGKLNSKNIQYF; CDR3nt: TGTGCCAGCAGCTCTGGGGGAAAACTGAACTCCAAAAACATTCAGTACTTC
abundance: .; j_gene: TRBJ2-1; v_gene: TRBV5-6; d_gene: TRBD1; CDR3aa: CASSESIWQGVNEQFF; CDR3nt: TGTGCCAGCAGCGAGAGCATTTGGCAGGGGGTAAATGAGCAGTTCTTC
abundance: few; j_gene: TRBJ2-4; v_gene: TRBV12-3/TRBV12-4; d_gene: TRBD1; CDR3aa: CASRHSRTGGHKNIQYF; CDR3nt: TGTGCCAGCAGACATAGTCGGACAGGGGGTCACAAAAACATTCAGTACTTC
abundance: many; j_gene: TRBJ2-1; v_gene: TRBV10-2; d_gene: TRBD2; CDR3aa: CASRESGNHNEQFF; CDR3nt: TGCGCCAGCAGAGAAAGCGGGAACCACAATGAGCAGTTCTTC
abundance: .; j_gene: TRBJ2-3; v_gene: TRBV24-1; d_gene: TRBD2; CDR3aa: CATSDRKGLAGGSTDTQYF; CDR3nt: TGTGCCACCAGTGATCGAAAGGGACTAGCGGGAGGGAGCACAGATACGCAGTATTTT
abundance: few; j_gene: TRBJ2-3; v_gene: TRBV24-1; d_gene: .; CDR3aa: CATSLAERIGYF; CDR3nt: TGTGCCACCAGTTTAGCGGAAAGGATAGGGTATTTT
abundance: .; j_gene: TRBJ2-7; v_gene: TRBV4-2; d_gene: .; CDR3aa: CASSQDQDEQYF; CDR3nt: TGTGCCAGCAGCCAAGATCAAGACGAGCAGTACTTC
abundance: few; j_gene: TRBJ2-6; v_gene: TRBV20-1; d_gene: .; CDR3aa: CSAGGSGSGANVLTF; CDR3nt: TGCAGTGCTGGTGGGTCAGGCTCTGGGGCCAACGTCCTGACTTTC
abundance: .; j_gene: TRBJ2-4; v_gene: TRBV10-3; d_gene: TRBD1; CDR3aa: CATGQGEVKNIQYF; CDR3nt: TGTGCCACCGGACAGGGGGAGGTCAAAAACATTCAGTACTTC
abundance: few; j_gene: TRBJ1-6; v_gene: TRBV12-3/TRBV12-4; d_gene: .; CDR3aa: CASSFGRGTGTYGSPLHF; CDR3nt: TGTGCCAGCAGTTTCGGGCGGGGGACCGGGACATATGGATCACCCCTCCACTTT
abundance: .; j_gene: TRBJ2-5; v_gene: TRBV7-7; d_gene: .; CDR3aa: CASSPRRGFAQETQYF; CDR3nt: TGTGCCAGCAGCCCCCGGAGAGGGTTCGCTCAAGAGACCCAGTACTTC
abundance: many; j_gene: TRBJ1-6; v_gene: TRBV16; d_gene: .; CDR3aa: CASSQETGSSYNSPLHF; CDR3nt: TGTGCCAGCAGCCAAGAAACAGGAAGCTCCTATAATTCACCCCTCCACTTT
abundance: .; j_gene: TRBJ1-6; v_gene: TRBV7-9; d_gene: .; CDR3aa: CASSLGGVGSPLHF; CDR3nt: TGTGCCAGCAGCTTAGGTGGGGTTGGATCACCCCTCCACTTT
abundance: .; j_gene: TRBJ2-2; v_gene: TRBV5-1; d_gene: TRBD2; CDR3aa: CASSLALAGGQGGTGELFF; CDR3nt: TGCGCCAGCAGCTTGGCTCTAGCGGGGGGCCAAGGGGGCACCGGGGAGCTGTTTTTT
abundance: .; j_gene: TRBJ2-7; v_gene: TRBV29-1; d_gene: .; CDR3aa: CSVVSLENSYEQYF; CDR3nt: TGCAGCGTTGTCAGCCTGGAAAACTCCTACGAGCAGTACTTC
abundance: .; j_gene: TRBJ2-3; v_gene: TRBV24-1; d_gene: .; CDR3aa: CATARAGDTDTQYF; CDR3nt: TGTGCCACCGCTAGGGCAGGAGACACAGATACGCAGTATTTT
abundance: many; j_gene: TRBJ2-3; v_gene: TRBV12-3/TRBV12-4; d_gene: TRBD2; CDR3aa: CASSLLGGGTYTDTQYF; CDR3nt: TGTGCCAGCAGTTTGCTCGGGGGGGGAACCTACACAGATACGCAGTATTTT
abundance: few; j_gene: TRBJ2-7; v_gene: TRBV5-6; d_gene: .; CDR3aa: CASSFGGRGSYEQYF; CDR3nt: TGTGCCAGCAGCTTTGGCGGCAGGGGCTCCTACGAGCAGTACTTC
abundance: .; j_gene: TRBJ1-5; v_gene: TRBV5-6; d_gene: .; CDR3aa: CASSLGAIIQPQHF; CDR3nt: TGTGCCAGCAGCTTGGGAGCGATAATTCAGCCCCAGCATTTT
abundance: .; j_gene: TRBJ2-3; v_gene: TRBV12-3/TRBV12-4; d_gene: .; CDR3aa: CASSPRTPYPSTDTQYF; CDR3nt: TGTGCCAGCAGTCCCCGCACGCCCTACCCTAGCACAGATACGCAGTATTTT
abundance: many; j_gene: TRBJ2-3; v_gene: TRBV12-3/TRBV12-4; d_gene: TRBD2; CDR3aa: CASRRLAGGLTDTQYF; CDR3nt: TGTGCCAGCAGACGGCTAGCGGGGGGCCTCACAGATACGCAGTATTTT
abundance: few; j_gene: TRBJ2-1; v_gene: TRBV29-1; d_gene: .; CDR3aa: CSVSWGGQFF; CDR3nt: TGCAGCGTTTCCTGGGGCGGGCAGTTCTTC
abundance: .; j_gene: TRBJ1-1; v_gene: TRBV6-1; d_gene: TRBD1; CDR3aa: CASSPRDRGSNTEAFF; CDR3nt: TGTGCCAGCAGCCCCCGGGACAGGGGCTCGAACACTGAAGCTTTCTTT
abundance: .; j_gene: TRBJ1-5; v_gene: TRBV20-1; d_gene: TRBD1; CDR3aa: CSARRTGGSQPQHF; CDR3nt: TGCAGTGCTAGAAGAACAGGGGGCAGCCAGCCCCAGCATTTT
abundance: few; j_gene: TRBJ1-2; v_gene: TRBV4-1; d_gene: .; CDR3aa: CASSQDSGRQNYGYTF; CDR3nt: TGCGCCAGCAGCCAAGATTCGGGACGGCAAAACTATGGCTACACCTTC
abundance: .; j_gene: TRBJ2-2; v_gene: TRBV5-1; d_gene: TRBD2; CDR3aa: CASSGVSGSSGELFF; CDR3nt: TGCGCCAGCAGCGGAGTTAGCGGGAGTTCCGGGGAGCTGTTTTTT
abundance: many; j_gene: TRBJ2-3; v_gene: TRBV29-1; d_gene: TRBD1; CDR3aa: CSVEGGQGAPDTQYF; CDR3nt: TGCAGCGTTGAGGGGGGACAGGGGGCGCCTGATACGCAGTATTTT
abundance: .; j_gene: TRBJ2-3; v_gene: TRBV29-1; d_gene: .; CDR3aa: CSVVPTTDTQYF; CDR3nt: TGCAGCGTTGTCCCAACCACAGATACGCAGTATTTT